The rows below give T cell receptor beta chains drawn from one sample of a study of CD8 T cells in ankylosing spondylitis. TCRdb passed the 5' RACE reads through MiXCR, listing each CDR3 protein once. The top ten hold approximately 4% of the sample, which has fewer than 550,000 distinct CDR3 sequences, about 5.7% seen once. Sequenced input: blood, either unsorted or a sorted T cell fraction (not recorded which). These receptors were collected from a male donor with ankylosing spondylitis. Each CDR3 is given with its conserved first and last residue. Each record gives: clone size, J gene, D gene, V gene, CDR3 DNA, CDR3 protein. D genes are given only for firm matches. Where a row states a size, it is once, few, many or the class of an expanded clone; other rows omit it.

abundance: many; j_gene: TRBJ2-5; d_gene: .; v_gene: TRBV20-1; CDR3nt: TGCAGTGCTACTCGATGGCGGCAAGAGACCCAGTACTTC; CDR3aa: CSATRWRQETQYF
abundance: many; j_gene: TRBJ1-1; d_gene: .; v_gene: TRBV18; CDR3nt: TGTGCCAGCTCACCACGCGCGGGTCCCACTGAAGCTTTCTTT; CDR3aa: CASSPRAGPTEAFF
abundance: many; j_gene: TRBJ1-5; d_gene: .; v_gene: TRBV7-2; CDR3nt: TGTGCCAGCAGCTTGGGGAGGGACAAGCCCCAGCATTTT; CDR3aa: CASSLGRDKPQHF
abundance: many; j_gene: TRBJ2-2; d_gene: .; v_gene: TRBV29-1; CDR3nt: TGCAGCGCCGGGACTTCGAACACCGGGGAGCTGTTTTTT; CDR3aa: CSAGTSNTGELFF
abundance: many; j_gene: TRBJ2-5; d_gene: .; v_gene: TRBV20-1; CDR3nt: TGCAGTGCTAGTCCCACAGGGAGAGAGACCCAGTACTTC; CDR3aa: CSASPTGRETQYF
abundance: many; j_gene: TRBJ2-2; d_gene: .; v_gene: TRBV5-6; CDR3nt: TGTGCCAGCCGGAGGGACACCGGGGAGCTGTTTTTT; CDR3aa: CASRRDTGELFF
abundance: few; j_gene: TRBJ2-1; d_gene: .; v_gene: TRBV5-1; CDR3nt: TGCGCCAGCAGCATACCTCTGGAGGCTGAGCAGTTCTTC; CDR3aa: CASSIPLEAEQFF
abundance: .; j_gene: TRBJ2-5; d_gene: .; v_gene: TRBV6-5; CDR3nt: TGTGCCAGCAGTTACTCCACCCAGGAGACCCAGTACTTC; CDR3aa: CASSYSTQETQYF
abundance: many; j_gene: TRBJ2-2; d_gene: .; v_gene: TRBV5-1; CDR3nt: TGCGCCAGCAGCTCGCTAGGGGCGGGGAACACCGGGGAGCTGTTTTTT; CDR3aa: CASSSLGAGNTGELFF
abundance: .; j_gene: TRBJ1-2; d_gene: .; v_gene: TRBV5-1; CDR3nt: TGCGCCAGCAGGGAGGGCATCTCTGCGGGGAACTATGGCTACACCTTC; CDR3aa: CASREGISAGNYGYTF